This is a list of T cell receptor beta chains from one sample in a study of CD4 T cells in relation to SARS-CoV-2 and coronaviruses. Antigens for these TCRs are unknown. The assay was immunoSEQ multiplex PCR, and TCRdb's table has in-frame clones only and misses some. This repertoire shows 38,000 or so clones, roughly 83% found once; its top ten account for around 6.6%. The sample was naive CD4+ T cells from PBMCs, cultured in vitro. These receptors were collected from an adult with COVID-19. CDR3s include the opening cysteine and the closing phenylalanine or tryptophan. D genes are given only for firm matches. Clone size, where shown, is once, few, many, or a class for clones that have expanded.

d_call,clone_size,j_call,v_call,cdr3_nt,cdr3_aa
-,-,TRBJ2-3,TRBV7-2,TGTGCCAGCAGCTTAGTACTGCCTGGGGATACGCAGTATTTT,CASSLVLPGDTQYF
-,-,TRBJ2-1,TRBV5-1,TGCGCCAGCAGCGTAGTGGCCGGGAGCAGGGAGCAGTTCTTC,CASSVVAGSREQFF
-,once,TRBJ1-5,TRBV19,TGTGCCAGTAATCCATTTCGGTTTAGCAATCAGCCCCAGCATTTT,CASNPFRFSNQPQHF
-,-,TRBJ2-7,TRBV20-1,TGCAGTGCTAGGGATAGTGGCGAGCAGTACTTC,CSARDSGEQYF
-,-,TRBJ1-2,TRBV18,TGTGCCAGCTCACCAAGCAGGGGTGACTATGGCTACACCTTC,CASSPSRGDYGYTF
-,once,TRBJ1-5,TRBV27,TGTGCCAGCAGTTTCGATGGTCAGCCCCAGCATTTT,CASSFDGQPQHF
TRBD1,-,TRBJ1-4,TRBV5-1,TGCGCCAGCAGCTGGACAGGGGACGAAAAACTGTTTTTT,CASSWTGDEKLFF
TRBD2,-,TRBJ2-1,TRBV28,TGTGCCAGCTGTACTAGCGCCCTCTCCTACAATGAGCAGTTCTTC,CASCTSALSYNEQFF
-,-,TRBJ2-7,TRBV21-1,TGTGCCAGCAGCAACTCCCGGGACTCGAACAATCTCGAGTCCTACGAGCAGTACTTC,CASSNSRDSNNLESYEQYF
TRBD1,-,TRBJ1-2,TRBV4-2,TGTGCCAGCAGCCAACGAAACAGGGGCCAGGATGGCTACACCTTC,CASSQRNRGQDGYTF
-,-,TRBJ2-7,TRBV28,TGTGCCAGCAGTTTAATAGACGAGCAGTACTTC,CASSLIDEQYF
TRBD2,-,TRBJ2-7,TRBV7-8,TGTGCCAGCAGCTTAGCCCCTTGGACACAGCGGGAGATAGACTACGAGCAGTACTTC,CASSLAPWTQREIDYEQYF
-,once,TRBJ2-1,TRBV12-3/TRBV12-4,TGTGCCAGCAGTCCTTCTAAGAGGGAGCAGTTCTTC,CASSPSKREQFF
TRBD1,-,TRBJ2-7,TRBV18,TGTGCCAGCTCACCAGGACAGGGTGCCTACGAGCAGTACTTC,CASSPGQGAYEQYF
TRBD2,-,TRBJ2-7,TRBV18,TGTGCCAGCTCAACCGGGGCAGGGAGGGCTCTCTACGAGCAGTACTTC,CASSTGAGRALYEQYF
-,-,TRBJ1-3,TRBV18,TGTGCCAGCTCCCGAGACAGGACTGGAAACACCATATATTTT,CASSRDRTGNTIYF
-,-,TRBJ1-1,TRBV6-2/TRBV6-3,TGTGCCAGCAGTTACTCGGACAACACTGAAGCTTTCTTT,CASSYSDNTEAFF
TRBD1,-,TRBJ2-3,TRBV5-6,TGTGCCAGCAGCCAGACAGGGACAGATACGCAGTATTTT,CASSQTGTDTQYF